This TCR beta chain emerged from a study of identical twins (dated by TCRdb to 2016 to 2017). Describing the broader study: The study deep-sequenced TCR alpha and beta repertoires from monozygotic twins, unrelated adults of various ages and cord blood to test whether fetal clonotypes persist. To rule out contamination, replicate twin experiments were performed at different times with different library preparation protocols. What the research found in general, with its limitations: In monozygotic twins, recombination models systematically underestimated out-of-frame TCR alpha sharing, but the models matched the sharing seen between unrelated individuals. Because the same donors could not be followed over many years, the conclusions depended on cross-sectional statistical analysis. Zero-insertion analyses could be partly confounded by invariant T cells such as MAIT and iNKT, although diverse VJ usage argued against such confounding for most clonotypes. A weaker excess of twin sharing was found in beta out-of-frame sequences because the signal-to-noise ratio was lowered by fewer shared sequences. Fewer insertions were carried by abundant cord blood beta clonotypes, a similar but weaker trend appeared in young adult naive repertoires, and no such trend appeared in memory repertoires. Out-of-frame TCR alpha sequences shared between twins showed an excess of low generation-probability sequences compared with coincidental sharing between unrelated individuals.

This clonotype was seen many times. This receptor's antigen is unknown. It has no much larger one-base neighbor in the sample; base qualities were not kept. The library was prepared using 5' RACE. The sequencer was an Illumina HiSeq 2000. Template switching introduced a universal primer binding site; the final cDNA contained a unique molecular identifier, enabling accurate counting of TCR cDNA molecules. Specific primers in the conserved constant-segment region were used to synthesize first-strand cDNA for the TCR alpha and beta chains. To control for contamination, every cDNA library was double barcoded, receiving both a SMART-Mk sample barcode and Illumina barcodes. Two successive PCR steps introduced TruSeq adapter sequences along with Illumina sample barcodes. Sequencing of the TCR alpha and beta cDNA libraries was done on the Illumina HiSeq platform using custom primers. In the paper's pipeline: MiGEC processed the raw reads to extract unique molecular identifiers, while MiXCR was used to determine the CDR3 positions. For each individual, recombination models were inferred using an EM algorithm with the repgenHMM and IGoR tools. The tcR package in R was used for shared clonotype analysis, with sharing normalized by the product of cloneset sizes. To study raw recombination free of thymic and clonal selection effects, out-of-frame nonproductive sequences were analyzed. TCRdb trimmed public reads at Q25 via fastp, called clones via MiXCR and kept in-frame beta chains. Each CDR3 protein appears once, grouped with its most common genes and DNA. The V and J calls reflect TCRdb's pipeline rather than the authors' work. The sample table lists approximately 500,000 distinct CDR3 sequences, roughly a quarter of them with a count of one. About 3% of the sample is held by the ten biggest clonotypes.

From the cysteine through the phenylalanine, the CDR3 covers 11 amino acids. Of all the DNA, just the CDR3 is kept, 33 bases in frame from base 1. CDR1 and CDR2, per the germline V gene, are SQVTM and ANQGSEA. Trimming takes 7 bases from V and 8 bases from J, and the germline ends sit 11 bases apart. Every donor was a healthy Caucasian. The twin cohort comprised three pairs of female monozygotic twins, all aged roughly 18 to 30 years. Positive isolation kits from Invitrogen were used to isolate CD4+ and CD8+ T cell populations. This sample was shared with a second study, whose subject was T cells expressing NK-cell markers. The second paper states: In sorted CD3+CD56+NKG2C+, CD3+CD56+NKG2C- and CD3+CD56-NKG2C+ T-cell subsets from about 8 donors, TCR beta-chain repertoires were profiled. Seven of the eight sequenced donors were HCMV-seropositive and one was HCMV-seronegative. To restrict sorting to alphabetaTCR-expressing T cells, an anti-gammadeltaTCR antibody was added in several experiments. In over 5 donors, the dominant CD3+CD56+NKG2C+ clonotypes were among the top 10 CD8+ clonotypes and accounted for roughly 1.0-8% of CD8+ T cells. Those dominant clonotypes were again the most abundant among CD3+CD56-NKG2C+ cells in a few donors, at roughly 25-65%. Whether the expanded NKG2C-expressing T cell clones were specific for HCMV antigens was left unclear. Randomly selected healthy volunteers, three men and five women, were used as the eight sequenced donors. HCMV serostatus was determined by detecting HCMV-specific IgG in serum with a commercial ELISA kit. MIGEC was used to demultiplex reads and group the reads by UMI, and MiTCR was used to assemble and quantify clonotypes. To exclude erroneous sequences, any TCR cDNA sequence not supported by at least two reads was discarded. The tcR package was used for downstream repertoire analysis, with clonotypes matched between fractions based on CDR3 nucleotide sequence plus V segment. VDJmatch was used to annotate antigen specificity against VDJdb, with one amino acid substitution allowed in CDR3.

Sequencing was carried out using CD4+ T cells sorted from blood. This sequence originates from a woman younger than 35 in good health. The chain is encoded by TRBV29-1 joined to TRBJ1-4; TRBD1 is perhaps the D gene, given 5 matching bases. This receptor carries the CDR3 CSARDREKLFF. The sequenced DNA: TGCAGCGCCAGGGACCGGGAAAAACTGTTTTTT.